This T cell receptor beta chain stems from a study of T cell clonality in common variable immunodeficiency. Notes on the study in general: TCRbeta clonality was increased in CVID versus healthy controls. In common variable immunodeficiency, TCR beta chains reportedly carried fewer deletions and N-nucleotide insertions.

This clone was counted ten times or more. Its antigen is undetermined. Coverage ceases 3 residues before the CDR3 finishes, and the germline J gene fills in the end. The method was immunoSEQ multiplex PCR; TCRdb's version includes in-frame clones alone and lacks a portion of them. This sample has about 34,000 clones, each found more than once. CDR3 size: 16 residues. Germline V gives CDR1 MNHEY, CDR2 SVGEGT. Trimming removed 6 bases from V and 4 bases from J; junction bases left unmatched: 8. The chain has TRBV6-2 or TRBV6-3 and TRBJ2-6, with 8 nucleotides matching TRBD1. This TCR was recovered from a person between 18 and 69 years old in good health. Sequenced sample: peripheral blood mononuclear cells. The CDR3 sequence: CASSPRTGFGANVLTF. CDR3 DNA (partial): TGTGCCAGCAGCCCGAGGACAGGGTTCGGGGCCAACGTC.